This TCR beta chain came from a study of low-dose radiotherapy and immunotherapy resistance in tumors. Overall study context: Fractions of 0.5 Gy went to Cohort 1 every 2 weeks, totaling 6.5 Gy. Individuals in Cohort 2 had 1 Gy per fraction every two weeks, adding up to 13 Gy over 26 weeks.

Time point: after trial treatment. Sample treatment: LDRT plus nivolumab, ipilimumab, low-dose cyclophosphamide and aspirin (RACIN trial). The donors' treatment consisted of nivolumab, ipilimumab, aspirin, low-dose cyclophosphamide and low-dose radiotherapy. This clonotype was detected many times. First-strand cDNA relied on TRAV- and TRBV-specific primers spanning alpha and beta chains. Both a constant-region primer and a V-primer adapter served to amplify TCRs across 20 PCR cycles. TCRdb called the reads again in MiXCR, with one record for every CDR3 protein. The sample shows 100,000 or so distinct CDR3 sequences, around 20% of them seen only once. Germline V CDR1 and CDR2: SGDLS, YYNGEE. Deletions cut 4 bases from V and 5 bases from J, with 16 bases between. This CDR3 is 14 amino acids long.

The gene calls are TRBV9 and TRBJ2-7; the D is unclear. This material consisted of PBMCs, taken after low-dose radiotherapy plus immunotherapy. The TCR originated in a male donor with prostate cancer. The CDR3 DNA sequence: TGTGCCAGCAGCCCTCGGGCCCCCGGCCACGAGCAGTACTTC. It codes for CASSPRAPGHEQYF.